The 18 T cell receptor beta chains listed next were all sequenced from one sample in a study of blood T cell repertoires in COVID-19. Assay used: immunoSEQ multiplex PCR; TCRdb lists only in-frame clones, some missing. The table lists 190,000 or so clones, approximately 86% of them singletons, with about 2.5% in the top ten. Sequenced material: peripheral blood. These receptors were collected from a middle-aged man with active or convalescent COVID-19.

The rearrangement uses TRBV5-6 and TRBJ2-7, with D perhaps TRBD2 (5 bases). This CDR3 comprises 12 residues. Germline V lookup: CDR1 SGHDT, CDR2 YYEEEE. V lost 3 bases to trimming and J lost 4 bases, with 8 bases between them. The CDR3 nucleotides are TGTGCCAGCAGCTATGGACTTTACGAGCAGTACTTC. It translates to CASSYGLYEQYF. The full variable domain, in which reference TRBV5-6 and TRBJ2-7 provide the parts outside the CDR3, is DAGVTQSPTHLIKTRGQQVTLRCSPKSGHDTVSWYQQALGQGPQFIFQYYEEEERQRGNFPDRFSGHQFPNYSSELNVNALLLGDSALYLCASSYGLYEQYFGPGTRLTVT.

The chain combines TRBV5-5 with TRBJ2-4; 12 bases are a match to TRBD2. Germline V lookup: CDR1 SGHKS, CDR2 YYEKEE (reference sequence). With 5 bases clipped from V and 8 bases from J, the junction kept 8 bases outside the gene matches. The CDR3 sequence is 15 residues long. The DNA for the CDR3 is TGTGCCAGCAGTCGGACTAGCGGGGATCGGGACATTCAGTACTTC. It yields the protein CASSRTSGDRDIQYF.

In its sample, this clone was seen once. The chain combines TRBV7-2 with TRBJ2-3; TRBD2 agrees at 12 bases. The V segment lost 5 bases and the J segment 6 bases; nucleotides outside the gene matches: 9. The germline gives CDR1 SGHTA, CDR2 FQGNSA. CDR3 size: 16 residues. CDR3 bases: TGTGCCAGCAGCATGCCGGGACTAGCGGGCCTCGATACGCAGTATTTT. Its translation: CASSMPGLAGLDTQYF.

The CDR3 nucleotides are TGTGCCAGCAGTGGACGGGGGACCGGGGAGCTGTTTTTT. Encoded protein: CASSGRGTGELFF. This sequence joins TRBV2 and TRBJ2-2; D may be TRBD2 (6 bases). V was clipped by 4 bases and J by 5 bases, with 8 bases between them. CDR1 SNHLY and CDR2 FYNNEI come from the germline V gene. The CDR3 runs to 13 residues.

The chain has TRBV7-8 and TRBJ1-3, with D unresolved. CDR3 length: 11 residues. The germline V gene encodes CDR1 SGHVS and CDR2 FQNEAQ. V was clipped by 4 bases and J by 9 bases, with 7 bases between them. For the CDR3, the DNA is TGTGCCAGCAGCTCTTCGGTCACCATATATTTT. It yields the protein CASSSSVTIYF.

This chain uses TRBV14 with TRBJ1-1; no firm D call. V was trimmed by 4 bases and J by 1 base, leaving 7 bases between them. CDR1 SGHDN and CDR2 FVKESK come from the germline V gene. This CDR3 spans 13 amino acids. In nucleotides, the CDR3 is TGTGCCAGCAGCCCCCTACCGAACACTGAAGCTTTCTTT. Translating it yields CASSPLPNTEAFF.

CDR3 amino acids: CASSLAGDILPYEQYF. The CDR3 nucleotides are TGTGCCAGCAGCTTGGCCGGGGACATCCTTCCCTACGAGCAGTACTTC. The rearrangement links TRBV5-6 to TRBJ2-7; TRBD1 is a possible D gene (6 bases). V was cut by 0 bases and J by 2 bases, with 15 bases left in between. Per the germline V gene, CDR1 is SGHDT and CDR2 is YYEEEE. This CDR3 is built from 16 residues.

This rearrangement joins TRBV5-1 to TRBJ2-7; unclear D gene. The V and J ends lost 6 bases and 0 bases respectively, with 10 bases between them. The CDR3 extends over 13 amino acids. CDR1 is SGHRS and CDR2 is YFSETQ in the germline V gene. For the CDR3, the DNA is TGCGCCAGCACGCAGGCGAGCTCCTACGAGCAGTACTTC. This gives the protein CASTQASSYEQYF.

The chain is built from TRBV6-2 or TRBV6-3 and TRBJ2-7, with D perhaps TRBD2 (6 bases). V was trimmed by 5 bases and J by 6 bases, leaving 11 bases between them. Germline CDR1 reads MNHEY; CDR2 reads SVGEGT. This CDR3 spans 12 amino acids. The CDR3 here is CASSRGKSEQYF. DNA for the CDR3: TGTGCCAGCAGTCGGGGGAAGAGCGAGCAGTACTTC.

This chain links TRBV4-1 with TRBJ2-7, with TRBD1 matching over 9 bases. CDR1 and CDR2 (germline): MGHRA, YSYEKL. The CDR3 has 15 amino acids. The V and J ends lost 4 bases and 3 bases, in that order; junction bases with no gene match: 7. CDR3 residues: CASSPGQGSSYEQYF. The CDR3 bases are TGCGCCAGCAGCCCTGGACAGGGGAGCAGCTACGAGCAGTACTTC.

This chain connects TRBV19 to TRBJ1-5, with 8 bases lining up with TRBD1. Germline-derived CDR1 and CDR2 are LNHDA and SQIVND (reference sequence). This CDR3 is 17 amino acids long. V lost 2 bases, J lost 0 bases, and 6 bases stayed unmatched. The CDR3: CASSILQGGNSNQPQHF. CDR3 nucleotide sequence: TGTGCCAGTAGTATACTACAGGGGGGTAATAGCAATCAGCCCCAGCATTTT.

The chain couples TRBV2 to TRBJ2-1; TRBD2 matches at 7 bases. The J segment lost 5 bases and the V segment lost 10 bases, leaving 5 bases of the junction unmatched. Germline assignment: CDR1 SNHLY and CDR2 FYNNEI. The CDR3 sequence is 12 residues long. CDR3 sequence reads: CATTGTNNEQFF. CDR3 coding DNA: TGTGCCACCACCGGGACTAACAATGAGCAGTTCTTC.

The chain carries TRBV4-3 and TRBJ1-2, with TRBD1 identical over 9 bases. V lost 0 bases, J lost 5 bases, and 10 bases stayed unmatched. The CDR3 totals 17 residues. Germline CDR1 reads LGHNA; CDR2 reads YSLEER. CDR3 coding DNA: TGCGCCAGCAGCCAAGAAAAGGGACAGGGTCTTAGGTATGGCTACACCTTC. Its protein product is CASSQEKGQGLRYGYTF.

The rearrangement joins TRBV11-2 to TRBJ1-2, with a possible D match to TRBD1 (5 bases). The germline CDR1 and CDR2 sequences are SGHAT and FQNNGV. The CDR3 is made up of 15 amino acids. Trimming left V 5 bases short and J 7 bases short, with 20 bases between. CDR3 loop: CASSREPAGTSGYTF. The CDR3 DNA is TGTGCCAGCAGCCGAGAACCTGCGGGGACCAGTGGCTACACCTTC.

V and J are TRBV6-5 and TRBJ1-2, with D possibly being TRBD1 (6 bases). Trimming took 0 bases from V and 4 from J, leaving 12 bases between them. The V gene's germline CDR1 is MNHEY and CDR2 SVGAGI. This CDR3 spans 15 amino acids. The CDR3: CASSYSKVGAYGYTF. CDR3 nucleotides: TGTGCCAGCAGTTACTCGAAAGTGGGGGCCTATGGCTACACCTTC.

V is TRBV12-5 and J is TRBJ1-1; TRBD1 matches at 7 bases. The CDR3 runs 12 residues. With V trimmed by 8 bases and J by 11 bases, 11 bases remained unmatched. CDR1 and CDR2 (germline): LGHNT, FRNRAP. The CDR3 is CASCSAPGQAFF. DNA for the CDR3: TGTGCTAGTTGTTCAGCCCCGGGACAGGCTTTCTTT.

The V gene is TRBV29-1, the J gene TRBJ2-1, with D possibly matching TRBD2 (5 bases). This CDR3 is built from 14 residues. Trimming took off 4 bases at V and 0 bases at J, with 10 bases between the two ends. Germline CDR1 reads SQVTM; CDR2 reads ANQGSEA. The CDR3 spells CSVGTESSYNEQFF. The CDR3 DNA is TGCAGCGTTGGGACTGAGAGCTCCTACAATGAGCAGTTCTTC.

This chain links TRBV2 with TRBJ1-2; no definite D call. V lost 7 bases to trimming and J lost 6 bases, with 18 bases between them. CDR3 length: 14 amino acids. The V gene's germline CDR1 is SNHLY and CDR2 FYNNEI. Here the CDR3 reads CASTPHPYNNGYTF. As DNA, the CDR3 is TGTGCCAGCACCCCCCACCCATACAACAATGGCTACACCTTC. The full variable domain, its missing parts supplied by reference TRBV2 and TRBJ1-2, is EPEVTQTPSHQVTQMGQEVILRCVPISNHLYFYWYRQILGQKVEFLVSFYNNEISEKSEIFDDQFSVERPDGSNFTLKIRSTKLEDSAMYFCASTPHPYNNGYTFGSGTRLTVV.